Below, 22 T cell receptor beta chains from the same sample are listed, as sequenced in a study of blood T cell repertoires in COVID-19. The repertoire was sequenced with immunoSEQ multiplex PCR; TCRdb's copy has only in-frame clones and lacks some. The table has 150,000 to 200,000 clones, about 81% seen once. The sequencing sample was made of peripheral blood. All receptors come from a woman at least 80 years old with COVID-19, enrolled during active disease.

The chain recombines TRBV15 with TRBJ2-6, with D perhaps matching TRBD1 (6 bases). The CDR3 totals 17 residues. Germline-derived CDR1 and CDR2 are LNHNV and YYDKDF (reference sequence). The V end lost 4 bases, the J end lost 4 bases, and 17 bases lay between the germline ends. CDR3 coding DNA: TGTGCCACCAGCATAGGGACACGGCCCGGGGGGGCCAACGTCCTGACTTTC. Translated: CATSIGTRPGGANVLTF.

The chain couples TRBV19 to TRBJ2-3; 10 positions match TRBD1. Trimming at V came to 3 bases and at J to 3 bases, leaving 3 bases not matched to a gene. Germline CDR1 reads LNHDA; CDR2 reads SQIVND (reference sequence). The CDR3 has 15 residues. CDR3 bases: TGTGCCAGTAGTATGGCGGGACAGGGGACAGATACGCAGTATTTT. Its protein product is CASSMAGQGTDTQYF.

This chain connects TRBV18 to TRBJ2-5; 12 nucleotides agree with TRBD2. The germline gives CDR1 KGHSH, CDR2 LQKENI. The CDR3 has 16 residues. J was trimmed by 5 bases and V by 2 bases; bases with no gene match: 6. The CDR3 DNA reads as TGTGCCAGCTCACCAACGACTAGCGGGAGCATCGAGACCCAGTACTTC. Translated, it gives CASSPTTSGSIETQYF.

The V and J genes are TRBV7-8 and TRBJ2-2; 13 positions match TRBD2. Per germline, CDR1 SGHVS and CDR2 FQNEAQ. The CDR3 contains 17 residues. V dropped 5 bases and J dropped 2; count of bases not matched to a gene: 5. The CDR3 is CASSQTSGRGNTGELFF. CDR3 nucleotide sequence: TGTGCCAGCAGCCAAACTAGCGGGAGGGGAAACACCGGGGAGCTGTTTTTT.

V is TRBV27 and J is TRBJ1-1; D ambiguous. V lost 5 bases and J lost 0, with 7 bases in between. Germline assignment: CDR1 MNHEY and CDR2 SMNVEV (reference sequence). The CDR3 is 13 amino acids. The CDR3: CASSRLMNTEAFF. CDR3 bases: TGTGCCAGCAGTAGACTTATGAACACTGAAGCTTTCTTT.

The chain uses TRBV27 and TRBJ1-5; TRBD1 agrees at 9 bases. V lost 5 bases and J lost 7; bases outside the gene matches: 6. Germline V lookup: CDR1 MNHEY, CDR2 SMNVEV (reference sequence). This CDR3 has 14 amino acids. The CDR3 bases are TGTGCCAGCAGTCTCAGGACAGGGGTGCAGCCCCAGCATTTT. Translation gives CASSLRTGVQPQHF.

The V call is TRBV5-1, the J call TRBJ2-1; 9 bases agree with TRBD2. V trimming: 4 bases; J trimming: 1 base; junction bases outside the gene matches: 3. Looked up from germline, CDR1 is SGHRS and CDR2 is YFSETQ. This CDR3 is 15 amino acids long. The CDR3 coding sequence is TGCGCCAGCAGCCAAAGCGGGGGGTCCTACAATGAGCAGTTCTTC. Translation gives CASSQSGGSYNEQFF.

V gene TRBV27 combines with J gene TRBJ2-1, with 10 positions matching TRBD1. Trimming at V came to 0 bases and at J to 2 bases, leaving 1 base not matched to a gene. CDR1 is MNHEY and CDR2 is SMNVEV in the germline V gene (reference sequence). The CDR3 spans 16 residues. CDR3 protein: CASSLSGTGAYNEQFF. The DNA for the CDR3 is TGTGCCAGCAGTTTATCCGGGACAGGGGCCTACAATGAGCAGTTCTTC.

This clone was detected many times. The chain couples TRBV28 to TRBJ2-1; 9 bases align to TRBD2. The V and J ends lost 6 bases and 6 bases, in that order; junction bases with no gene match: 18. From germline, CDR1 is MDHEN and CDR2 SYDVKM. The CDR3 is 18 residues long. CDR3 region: CASSQGVGRGRAGNEQFF. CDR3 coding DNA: TGTGCCAGCAGCCAGGGGGTTGGTCGCGGGAGGGCCGGCAATGAGCAGTTCTTC.

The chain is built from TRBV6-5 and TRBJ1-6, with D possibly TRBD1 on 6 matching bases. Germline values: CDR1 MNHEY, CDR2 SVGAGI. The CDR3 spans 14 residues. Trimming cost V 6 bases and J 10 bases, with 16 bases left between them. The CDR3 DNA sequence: TGTGCCAGCAGACCTACAGGGCAAGGCTCACCCCTCCACTTT. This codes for CASRPTGQGSPLHF.

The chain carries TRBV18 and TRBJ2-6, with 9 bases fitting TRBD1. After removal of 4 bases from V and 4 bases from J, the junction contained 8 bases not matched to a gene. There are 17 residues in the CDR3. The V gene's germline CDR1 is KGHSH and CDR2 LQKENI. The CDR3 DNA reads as TGTGCCAGCTCACGAGAGACAGGGGGGACAGGGGCCAACGTCCTGACTTTC. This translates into CASSRETGGTGANVLTF.

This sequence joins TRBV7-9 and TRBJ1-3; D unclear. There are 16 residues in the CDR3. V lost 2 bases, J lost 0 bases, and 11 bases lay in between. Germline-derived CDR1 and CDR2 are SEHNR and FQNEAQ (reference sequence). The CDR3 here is CASSLSSRGSGNTIYF. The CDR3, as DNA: TGTGCCAGCAGCTTAAGCTCCCGCGGCTCTGGAAACACCATATATTTT.

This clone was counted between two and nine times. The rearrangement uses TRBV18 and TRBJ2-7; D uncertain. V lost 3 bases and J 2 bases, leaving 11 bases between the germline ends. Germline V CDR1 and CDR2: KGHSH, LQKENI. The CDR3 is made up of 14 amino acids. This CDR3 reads CASSPRRQPYEQYF. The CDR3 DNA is TGTGCCAGCTCACCGAGGCGGCAGCCCTACGAGCAGTACTTC.

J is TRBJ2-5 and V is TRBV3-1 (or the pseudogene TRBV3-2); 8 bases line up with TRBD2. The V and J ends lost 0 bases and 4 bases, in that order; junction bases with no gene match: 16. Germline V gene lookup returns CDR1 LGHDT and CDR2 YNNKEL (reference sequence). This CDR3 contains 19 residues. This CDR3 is CASSQDWSGAGAIRETQYF. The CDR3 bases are TGTGCCAGCAGCCAAGATTGGTCGGGAGCGGGGGCAATAAGAGAGACCCAGTACTTC.

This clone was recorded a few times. CDR3 bases: TGTGCCAGTAGTATATTCCCCCCCGGCGGGAGTGGTGTCACCGGGGAGCTGTTTTTT. Translated: CASSIFPPGGSGVTGELFF. The chain couples TRBV19 to TRBJ2-2, with 7 nucleotides matching TRBD2. CDR1 and CDR2 (germline): LNHDA, SQIVND (reference sequence). The CDR3 spans 19 residues. V lost 2 bases and J lost 4; bases outside the gene matches: 16.

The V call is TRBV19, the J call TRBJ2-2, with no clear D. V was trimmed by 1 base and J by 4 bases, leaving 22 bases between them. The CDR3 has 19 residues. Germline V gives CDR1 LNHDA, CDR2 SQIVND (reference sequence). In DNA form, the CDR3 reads TGTGCCAGTAGTATAGTAGTCTCCCTCTCAACGCTATTCACCGGGGAGCTGTTTTTT. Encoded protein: CASSIVVSLSTLFTGELFF.

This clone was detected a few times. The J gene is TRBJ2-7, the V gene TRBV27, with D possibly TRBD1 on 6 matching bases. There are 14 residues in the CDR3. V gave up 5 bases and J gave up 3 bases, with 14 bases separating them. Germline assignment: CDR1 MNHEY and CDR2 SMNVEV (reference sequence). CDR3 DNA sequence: TGTGCCAGCAGTATTTATGGGGGCCACTACGAGCAGTACTTC. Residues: CASSIYGGHYEQYF.

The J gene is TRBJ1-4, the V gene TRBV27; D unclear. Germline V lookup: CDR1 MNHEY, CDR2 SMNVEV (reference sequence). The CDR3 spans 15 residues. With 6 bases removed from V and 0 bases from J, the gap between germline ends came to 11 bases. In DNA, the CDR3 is TGTGCCAGCAGCAGATACCCCGCAACTAATGAAAAACTGTTTTTT. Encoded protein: CASSRYPATNEKLFF.

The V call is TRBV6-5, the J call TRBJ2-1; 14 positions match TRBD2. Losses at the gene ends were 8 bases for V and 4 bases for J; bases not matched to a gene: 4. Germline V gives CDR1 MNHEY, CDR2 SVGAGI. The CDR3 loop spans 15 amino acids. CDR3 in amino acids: CASAGLAGGYNEQFF. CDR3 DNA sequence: TGTGCCAGCGCCGGACTAGCGGGAGGATACAATGAGCAGTTCTTC.

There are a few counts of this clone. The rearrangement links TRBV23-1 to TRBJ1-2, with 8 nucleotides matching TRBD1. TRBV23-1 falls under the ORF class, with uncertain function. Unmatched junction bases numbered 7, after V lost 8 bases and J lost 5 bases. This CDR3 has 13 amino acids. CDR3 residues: CASRKDREYGYTF. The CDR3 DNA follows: TGCGCCAGCCGCAAGGACAGGGAGTATGGCTACACCTTC.

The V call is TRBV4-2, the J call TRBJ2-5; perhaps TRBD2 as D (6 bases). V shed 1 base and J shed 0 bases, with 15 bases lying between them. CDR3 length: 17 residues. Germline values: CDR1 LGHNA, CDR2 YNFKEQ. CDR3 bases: TGTGCCAGCAGCCAAGGTAGCGGCCTGTCCGACCAAGAGACCCAGTACTTC. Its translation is CASSQGSGLSDQETQYF.

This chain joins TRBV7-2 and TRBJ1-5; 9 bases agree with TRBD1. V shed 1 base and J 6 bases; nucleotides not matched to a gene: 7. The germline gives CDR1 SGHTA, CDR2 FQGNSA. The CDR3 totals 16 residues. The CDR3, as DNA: TGTGCCAGCAGCTTAGGGGGGACAGGGCTGGGTCAGCCCCAGCATTTT. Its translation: CASSLGGTGLGQPQHF.